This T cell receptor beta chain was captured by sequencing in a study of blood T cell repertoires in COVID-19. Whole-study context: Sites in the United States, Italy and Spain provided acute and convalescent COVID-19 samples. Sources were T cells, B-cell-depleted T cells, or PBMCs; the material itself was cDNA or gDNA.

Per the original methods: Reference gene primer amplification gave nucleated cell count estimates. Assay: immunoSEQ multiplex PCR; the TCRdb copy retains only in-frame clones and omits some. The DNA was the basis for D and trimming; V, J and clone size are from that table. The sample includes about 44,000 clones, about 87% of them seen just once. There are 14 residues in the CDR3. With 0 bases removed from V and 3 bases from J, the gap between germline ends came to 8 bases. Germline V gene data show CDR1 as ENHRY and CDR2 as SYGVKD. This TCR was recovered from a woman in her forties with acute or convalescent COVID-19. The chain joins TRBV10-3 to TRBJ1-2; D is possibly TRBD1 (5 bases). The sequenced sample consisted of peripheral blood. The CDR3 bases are TGTGCCATCAGTGAGTCGGGAGGGGACTATGGCTACACCTTC. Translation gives CAISESGGDYGYTF.